Listed below are T cell receptor beta chains from one sample, sequenced in a study of blood T cell repertoires in COVID-19. Assay: immunoSEQ multiplex PCR; the TCRdb copy retains only in-frame clones and omits some. The repertoire has some 200,000 clones, 70% to 90% of them found once; the top ten carry about 8.1%. Material: PBMCs or T cells enriched from blood (not recorded which). These receptors all come from a woman under 30 who had recovered from COVID-19. The CDR3 runs from the conserved cysteine through the conserved F or W. The D gene is left open where the match is weak. The size field is filled for only some rows; it gives once, few, many or a size class.

length | J | V | size | D | CDR3 | DNA
14 | TRBJ2-2 | TRBV10-1 | few | . | CASSGPSNTGELFF | TGCGCCAGTAGCGGACCGTCGAACACCGGGGAGCTGTTTTTT
14 | TRBJ1-2 | TRBV30 | . | . | CAWTLFDGGYGYTF | TGTGCCTGGACCCTTTTTGACGGGGGCTATGGCTACACCTTC
17 | TRBJ1-3 | TRBV4-1 | few | TRBD1 | CASSQVLWTGGGNTIYF | TGCGCCAGCAGCCAAGTTCTATGGACAGGGGGCGGAAACACCATATATTTT
15 | TRBJ2-5 | TRBV7-2 | . | . | CASSLMAGAQETQYF | TGTGCCAGCAGCTTAATGGCGGGGGCCCAAGAGACCCAGTACTTC
13 | TRBJ2-1 | TRBV19 | . | . | CASSIAGYNEQFF | TGTGCCAGTAGTATAGCGGGATACAATGAGCAGTTCTTC
16 | TRBJ1-2 | TRBV27 | . | TRBD1 | CASSLLSPRGQDGYTF | TGTGCCAGCAGTTTATTATCGCCCAGGGGGCAGGATGGCTACACCTTC
15 | TRBJ1-6 | TRBV5-1 | . | . | CASSSVQGASSPLHF | TGCGCCAGCAGCTCGGTGCAGGGTGCAAGTTCACCCCTCCACTTT
15 | TRBJ1-1 | TRBV4-1 | few | . | CASSRGDASNTEAFF | TGCGCCAGCAGCCGGGGGGACGCATCGAACACTGAAGCTTTCTTT
13 | TRBJ2-3 | TRBV5-5 | . | . | CASSPPSTDTQYF | TGTGCCAGCAGCCCCCCTAGCACAGATACGCAGTATTTT
13 | TRBJ1-2 | TRBV19 | . | TRBD1 | CASRKDRGYGYTF | TGTGCCAGTAGAAAAGACAGGGGATATGGCTACACCTTC
16 | TRBJ2-7 | TRBV6-2/TRBV6-3 | . | TRBD1 | CASSYTGQGVFDEQYF | TGTGCCAGCAGTTATACGGGACAGGGGGTTTTCGACGAGCAGTACTTC
14 | TRBJ2-2 | TRBV4-1 | . | . | CASSQDSGTGELFF | TGCGCCAGCAGCCAAGATTCGGGAACCGGGGAGCTGTTTTTT
16 | TRBJ1-5 | TRBV6-5 | . | . | CASSYEGPHGGQPQHF | TGTGCCAGCAGTTACGAGGGACCCCACGGGGGTCAGCCCCAGCATTTT
13 | TRBJ2-7 | TRBV5-1 | . | . | CASSSQEAYEQYF | TGCGCCAGCAGCTCGCAGGAAGCCTACGAGCAGTACTTC
15 | TRBJ1-2 | TRBV6-5 | . | . | CASSYSVAGDYGYTF | TGTGCCAGCAGTTACTCGGTGGCAGGGGACTATGGCTACACCTTC
11 | TRBJ2-7 | TRBV7-2 | . | . | CASSQAREQYF | TGTGCCAGCAGCCAAGCCCGCGAGCAGTACTTC
15 | TRBJ1-2 | TRBV14 | . | TRBD1 | CASSLIQGFYGGYTF | TGTGCCAGCAGCCTTATACAGGGGTTCTACGGTGGCTACACCTTC
12 | TRBJ1-1 | TRBV28 | . | . | CASEGSDTEAFF | TGTGCCAGCGAGGGCAGTGACACTGAAGCTTTCTTT
18 | TRBJ1-2 | TRBV12-2 | . | . | CASRSRGDRVSGNYGYTF | TGTGCAAGTCGCTCCAGGGGGGACAGGGTCTCGGGTAACTATGGCTACACCTTC
16 | TRBJ2-6 | TRBV11-2 | . | TRBD1 | CASSSTGGSGANVLTF | TGTGCCAGCAGCTCGACAGGGGGGTCTGGGGCCAACGTCCTGACTTTC
11 | TRBJ1-1 | TRBV30 | . | . | CAWSESGEAFF | TGTGCCTGGAGTGAATCGGGGGAAGCTTTCTTT
13 | TRBJ1-6 | TRBV12-3/TRBV12-4 | . | TRBD1 | CASRGQAHSPLHF | TGTGCCAGCAGGGGACAGGCGCATTCACCCCTCCACTTT
16 | TRBJ1-1 | TRBV28 | . | TRBD1 | CASSQGQGKGDTEAFF | TGTGCCAGCAGCCAGGGACAGGGGAAGGGGGACACTGAAGCTTTCTTT
13 | TRBJ1-2 | TRBV30 | many | TRBD1 | CAWRTGRFYGYTF | TGTGCCTGGAGGACAGGGCGTTTCTATGGCTACACCTTC
15 | TRBJ1-6 | TRBV7-2 | . | TRBD1 | CASSLVAAGGSPLHF | TGTGCCAGCAGCTTAGTCGCGGCAGGGGGTTCACCCCTCCACTTT
15 | TRBJ1-1 | TRBV6-4 | . | TRBD1 | CASSASTGGMAEAFF | TGTGCCAGCAGTGCCTCGACAGGGGGCATGGCTGAAGCTTTCTTT
15 | TRBJ2-5 | TRBV11-2 | . | . | CASSLFRQLQETQYF | TGTGCCAGCAGCTTATTTCGTCAGTTGCAAGAGACCCAGTACTTC
14 | TRBJ1-2 | TRBV4-2 | . | . | CASSQEAGARGYTF | TGTGCCAGCAGCCAAGAAGCAGGGGCTCGTGGCTACACCTTC
14 | TRBJ2-7 | TRBV3-1/TRBV3-2 | . | TRBD2 | CASSQGGRTYEQYF | TGTGCCAGCAGCCAGGGGGGGAGGACCTACGAGCAGTACTTC
14 | TRBJ1-1 | TRBV18 | . | . | CASSPTALNTEAFF | TGTGCCAGCTCACCGACAGCCCTGAACACTGAAGCTTTCTTT
16 | TRBJ1-2 | TRBV28 | . | TRBD1 | CASRVPGQGFLGGYTF | TGTGCCAGCAGGGTGCCGGGACAGGGGTTTCTGGGGGGCTACACCTTC
14 | TRBJ1-5 | TRBV6-5 | once | TRBD1 | CASSPDRGRVAQHF | TGTGCCAGCAGCCCGGACAGGGGCCGCGTGGCCCAGCATTTT
16 | TRBJ2-7 | TRBV7-9 | . | TRBD1 | CASSLLDRQGAYEQYF | TGTGCCAGCAGCTTATTGGACCGACAGGGGGCCTACGAGCAGTACTTC
17 | TRBJ1-2 | TRBV5-6 | . | TRBD1 | CASSRYGTAGRVYGYTF | TGTGCCAGCAGCCGATATGGGACAGCCGGAAGGGTCTATGGCTACACCTTC
12 | TRBJ1-1 | TRBV29-1 | . | . | CSVKTANTEAFF | TGCAGCGTCAAGACTGCGAACACTGAAGCTTTCTTT
14 | TRBJ2-1 | TRBV7-9 | . | . | CASSLVSNGNEQFF | TGTGCCAGCAGCTTAGTGAGTAACGGCAATGAGCAGTTCTTC
14 | TRBJ2-5 | TRBV27 | . | . | CASSFIPPRETQYF | TGTGCCAGCAGTTTTATCCCGCCGCGGGAGACCCAGTACTTC
15 | TRBJ1-4 | TRBV19 | . | TRBD1 | CATSKRTGANEKLFF | TGTGCCACTAGTAAACGGACAGGGGCTAATGAAAAACTGTTTTTT
17 | TRBJ1-2 | TRBV11-2 | . | . | CASSLVRGPSLNYGYTF | TGTGCCAGCAGCTTAGTCAGGGGTCCCTCTCTTAACTATGGCTACACCTTC
11 | TRBJ1-1 | TRBV6-5 | . | . | CASKKGTEAFF | TGTGCCAGCAAAAAGGGGACTGAAGCTTTCTTT
15 | TRBJ1-2 | TRBV7-9 | many | TRBD1 | CASSLNPGTGGGYTF | TGTGCCAGCAGCCTAAACCCCGGGACAGGCGGGGGCTACACCTTC
16 | TRBJ1-2 | TRBV24-1 | . | TRBD1 | CATSDPNRGSFNGYTF | TGTGCCACCAGTGATCCGAACAGGGGATCGTTCAATGGCTACACCTTC
14 | TRBJ2-5 | TRBV13 | . | TRBD1 | CASSPGTGGETQYF | TGTGCCAGCAGCCCCGGGACAGGGGGAGAGACCCAGTACTTC
14 | TRBJ1-4 | TRBV6-5 | . | TRBD1 | CASSNRGANEKLFF | TGTGCCAGCAGTAACAGGGGGGCCAATGAAAAACTGTTTTTT